One sample yielded the 26 T cell receptor beta chains listed below, sequenced in a study of beta chain features in type 1 diabetes. Every isolated RNA sample was fully reverse transcribed, so sequencing captured expressed TCRB transcripts. Assay: immunoSEQ multiplex PCR; the TCRdb copy retains only in-frame clones and omits some. The data show approximately 250,000 clones, around 9.6% seen once. Sequencing was done on a sample of naive CD4+ T cells from blood. Source of these receptors: a woman between 18 and 30 years old in good health.

This clone was seen only a few times. The J gene is TRBJ2-7, the V gene TRBV30; 11 positions match TRBD1. This CDR3 contains 13 residues. Losses at the gene ends were 5 bases for V and 6 bases for J; bases not matched to a gene: 6. Germline V gene lookup returns CDR1 GTSNPN and CDR2 SVGIG (reference sequence). Written as DNA, the CDR3 is TGTGCCTGGGTGGGACAGGGGGTTGGCGAGCAGTACTTC. It is translated as CAWVGQGVGEQYF.

J is TRBJ1-1 and V is TRBV28, with TRBD1 matching over 8 bases. CDR1 and CDR2 from the germline V gene are MDHEN and SYDVKM. The CDR3 consists of 14 residues. V lost 6 bases and J lost 1; bases outside the gene matches: 4. In nucleotides, the CDR3 is TGTGCCAGCAGCCCTGGACAGGGGAACACTGAAGCTTTCTTT. This encodes CASSPGQGNTEAFF.

This clone turned up a few times. The rearrangement uses TRBV6-1 and TRBJ1-1; perhaps TRBD1 as D (5 bases). Trimming shortened V by 8 bases and J by 0 bases, and 10 bases separated the two germline ends. The CDR3 extends over 13 amino acids. Germline CDR1 reads MNHNS; CDR2 reads SASEGT. The CDR3 loop is CASGARVNTEAFF. CDR3 nucleotides: TGTGCCAGCGGGGCCAGAGTGAACACTGAAGCTTTCTTT.

This chain links TRBV30 with TRBJ2-1; D not resolved. Germline V gene lookup returns CDR1 GTSNPN and CDR2 SVGIG (reference sequence). The ends were cut back, 1 base at V and 3 bases at J, with 7 bases in the middle. This CDR3 comprises 13 residues. CDR3 protein: CAWSAPYYNEQFF. CDR3 DNA: TGTGCCTGGAGTGCCCCCTACTACAATGAGCAGTTCTTC.

Turning to this clone: The same CDR3 can be traced to other DNA sequences in this sample. The chain carries TRBV9 and TRBJ2-5; no firm D call. Germline CDR1 is SGDLS and CDR2 is YYNGEE. CDR3 length equals 13 residues. Trimming removed 0 bases from V and 2 bases from J, with 5 bases in between. The CDR3 region has the DNA TGTGCCAGCAGCGTAGGCGGACAAGAGACCCAGTACTTC. Translated, it gives CASSVGGQETQYF.

This clone was seen a handful of times. DNA for the CDR3: TGTGCCAGCAGCCAAGACCTGGGACAGGGTGGAAACATTCAGTACTTC. It codes for CASSQDLGQGGNIQYF. The chain has TRBV4-2 and TRBJ2-4; 9 nucleotides agree with TRBD1. Germline V gives CDR1 LGHNA, CDR2 YNFKEQ. The CDR3 runs to 16 residues. V shed 0 bases and J 6 bases; nucleotides not matched to a gene: 6.

V gene TRBV27 combines with J gene TRBJ1-2; D perhaps matches TRBD1 (5 bases). The CDR3 contains 14 residues. V gave up 5 bases and J gave up 4 bases, with 14 bases separating them. Germline loops: CDR1 MNHEY, CDR2 SMNVEV (reference sequence). The CDR3 nucleotides are TGTGCCAGCAGTCGAATTTCAGGGTCCTATGGCTACACCTTC. It encodes CASSRISGSYGYTF.

The V gene is TRBV7-3, the J gene TRBJ1-5, with D uncertain. Germline V gene data show CDR1 as SGHTA and CDR2 as FQGTGA. V was cut by 2 bases and J by 2 bases, with 10 bases left in between. This CDR3 is 15 amino acids long. This chain's CDR3 is CASSLSGVGNQPQHF. For the CDR3, the DNA is TGTGCCAGCAGCTTATCCGGGGTGGGCAATCAGCCCCAGCATTTT.

The gene calls are TRBV5-1 and TRBJ2-7; 7 bases fit TRBD2. The CDR3 loop spans 12 amino acids. The V gene's germline CDR1 is SGHRS and CDR2 YFSETQ. V shed 4 bases and J 11 bases; nucleotides not matched to a gene: 9. CDR3 nucleotides: TGCGCCAGCAGCGTCGAGCGGGACGTAAAGTACTTC. Its translation: CASSVERDVKYF.

The chain links TRBV4-1 to TRBJ2-5, with D perhaps TRBD2 (6 bases). Matching the DNA end better, TRBJ2-7 makes the J call doubtful. Germline V gene lookup returns CDR1 MGHRA and CDR2 YSYEKL. The CDR3 runs 17 residues. CDR3 region: CASSQPLLGTQAYEQYF. In nucleotides, the CDR3 is TGCGCCAGCAGCCAACCCCTCCTCGGGACTCAAGCCTACGAGCAGTACTTC.

The J gene is TRBJ2-1, the V gene TRBV5-1, with 11 bases that match TRBD2. The CDR3 contains 15 residues. CDR1 and CDR2 from the germline V gene are SGHRS and YFSETQ. V trimming: 4 bases; J trimming: 5 bases; junction bases outside the gene matches: 5. CDR3 sequence reads: CASSTTSGEHNEQFF. CDR3 DNA sequence: TGCGCCAGCAGCACGACTAGCGGGGAACACAATGAGCAGTTCTTC.

This clone was counted only a few times. This rearrangement joins TRBV7-9 to TRBJ1-2; possible D gene TRBD1, 5 bases. V was pared by 1 base and J by 1 base, with 7 bases between. The germline gives CDR1 SEHNR, CDR2 FQNEAQ (reference sequence). The length of the CDR3 is 14 residues. CDR3 amino acids: CASSLGQSNYGYTF. The CDR3 bases are TGTGCCAGCAGCTTAGGACAGAGTAACTATGGCTACACCTTC.

On this clone: One end of the junction varies from germline; a read error may be responsible. The V and J genes are TRBV20-1 and TRBJ2-1, with a possible D match to TRBD2 (5 bases). The CDR3 is 9 residues long. Germline V gives CDR1 DFQATT, CDR2 SNEGSKA (reference sequence). This chain's CDR3 is CSADFPPLF. CDR3 bases: TGCAGTGCGGACTTCCCCCCGCTCTTC.

The chain combines TRBV28 with TRBJ1-1; a possible D gene is TRBD1 (5 bases). The V end lost 3 bases, the J end lost 5 bases, and 10 bases lay between the germline ends. This CDR3 comprises 13 residues. The germline CDR1 and CDR2 sequences are MDHEN and SYDVKM. For the CDR3, the DNA is TGTGCCAGCAGTTTTCTAAGACAGACTGAAGCTTTCTTT. Protein product: CASSFLRQTEAFF.

The J gene is TRBJ1-1, the V gene TRBV5-6, with 8 nucleotides matching TRBD1. From germline, CDR1 is SGHDT and CDR2 YYEEEE. After removal of 4 bases from V and 8 bases from J, the junction contained 7 bases not matched to a gene. This CDR3 is 13 amino acids long. This CDR3 is CASSAPDRAEAFF. The DNA for the CDR3 is TGTGCCAGCAGCGCACCGGACAGGGCGGAAGCTTTCTTT.

In this sample, this clone turned up a few times. The chain links TRBV4-1 to TRBJ1-2; 11 nucleotides agree with TRBD1. The germline CDR1 and CDR2 sequences are MGHRA and YSYEKL. Losses at the gene ends were 6 bases for V and 5 bases for J; bases not matched to a gene: 5. The CDR3 runs to 14 residues. The CDR3 DNA reads TGCGCCAGCAGAACGGGACAGGGGGAATATGGCTACACCTTC. It specifies CASRTGQGEYGYTF.

The chain links TRBV5-5 to TRBJ1-4, with a tentative D call TRBD1 (6 bases). Trimming removed 0 bases from V and 8 bases from J, with 14 bases in between. This CDR3 contains 15 residues. Germline values: CDR1 SGHKS, CDR2 YYEKEE (reference sequence). CDR3 residues: CASSLAGTSEEKLFF. CDR3 sequence (DNA): TGTGCCAGCAGCTTGGCGGGGACAAGCGAGGAAAAACTGTTTTTT.

The table lists this clone with a few counts. This chain connects TRBV5-4 to TRBJ2-7; 13 nucleotides line up with TRBD2. Germline CDR1 is SGHNT and CDR2 is YYREEE (reference sequence). The V segment lost 4 bases and the J segment 4 bases; nucleotides outside the gene matches: 8. The CDR3 runs 16 residues. CDR3: CASSAGLAGAVYEQYF. The DNA for the CDR3 is TGTGCCAGCAGCGCCGGACTAGCGGGGGCCGTTTACGAGCAGTACTTC.

This clone has more than one count but fewer than ten. V is TRBV6-6 and J is TRBJ2-7, with 9 bases identical to TRBD2. The CDR3 contains 13 residues. Germline V gives CDR1 MNHNY, CDR2 SVGAGI (reference sequence). J lost 3 bases, V lost 10 bases, and 7 bases had no gene match. The CDR3 is CATGASGDYEQYF. For the CDR3, the DNA is TGTGCCACAGGGGCTAGCGGGGACTACGAGCAGTACTTC.

The V and J genes are TRBV11-2 and TRBJ1-2; the match to TRBD1 covers 7 bases. The trim removed 7 bases at V and 5 bases at J, leaving 10 bases unmatched. From germline, CDR1 is SGHAT and CDR2 FQNNGV. The CDR3 is 14 amino acids. The CDR3 nucleotides read TGTGCCAGCACCCCAGGGGGTGGAGCGTATGGCTACACCTTC. Translating it yields CASTPGGGAYGYTF. Supplemented by reference TRBV11-2 and TRBJ1-2, the full variable domain reads EAGVAQSPRYKIIEKRQSVAFWCNPISGHATLYWYQQILGQGPKLLIQFQNNGVVDDSQLPKDRFSAERLKGVDSTLKIQPAKLEDSAVYLCASTPGGGAYGYTFGSGTRLTVV.

The chain carries TRBV7-9 and TRBJ2-3; 8 nucleotides line up with TRBD2. Germline loops: CDR1 SEHNR, CDR2 FQNEAQ (reference sequence). The junction had 13 bases not matched to a gene; V was cut back by 1 base and J by 4 bases. This CDR3 is built from 18 residues. CDR3 sequence reads: CASSLGRWPAGGADTQYF. The CDR3 DNA reads as TGTGCCAGCAGCTTAGGGAGGTGGCCGGCGGGAGGTGCAGATACGCAGTATTTT.

The genes are TRBV9 and TRBJ2-1, with TRBD2 identical over 9 bases. The CDR3 spans 14 residues. Trimming at V came to 1 base and at J to 8 bases, leaving 4 bases not matched to a gene. Germline V lookup: CDR1 SGDLS, CDR2 YYNGEE. CDR3 coding DNA: TGTGCCAGCAGCGTAAGCGGGAGGTCCGATGAGCAGTTCTTC. The encoded protein is CASSVSGRSDEQFF.

In DNA, the CDR3 is TGCGCCAGCAGCCGGGGCGGGGGTGGTACTGAAGCTTTCTTT. It codes for CASSRGGGGTEAFF. The rearrangement uses TRBV5-1 and TRBJ1-1; D perhaps matches TRBD1 (5 bases). The CDR3 is 14 residues long. The germline gives CDR1 SGHRS, CDR2 YFSETQ. The V end lost 4 bases, the J end lost 5 bases, and 15 bases lay between the germline ends.

The V and J genes are TRBV28 and TRBJ2-7, with a tentative D call TRBD2 (6 bases). The length of the CDR3 is 16 residues. The germline V gene has CDR1 MDHEN and CDR2 SYDVKM. The V end lost 6 bases, the J end lost 3 bases, and 21 bases lay between the germline ends. This chain's CDR3 is CASSDLGTSGDYEQYF. DNA of the CDR3: TGTGCCAGCAGCGACCTAGGGACCTCGGGGGACTACGAGCAGTACTTC.

This clone was observed a few times. The V call is TRBV9, the J call TRBJ2-2; TRBD1 agrees at 8 bases. This CDR3 is 15 amino acids long. J gave up 5 bases and V 3 bases, and 6 bases lay outside the gene matches. Looked up from germline, CDR1 is SGDLS and CDR2 is YYNGEE. CDR3 DNA sequence: TGTGCCAGCAGCGGCCGGGACAGGAGAACCGGGGAGCTGTTTTTT. Amino acid sequence: CASSGRDRRTGELFF.

The chain recombines TRBV27 with TRBJ2-7; 8 positions agree with TRBD2. CDR3 length equals 15 residues. V lost 0 bases to trimming and J lost 2 bases; unmatched junction nucleotides: 3. CDR1 is MNHEY, CDR2 SMNVEV, per germline (reference sequence). The CDR3 loop is CASSLSSGATYEQYF. The DNA for the CDR3 is TGTGCCAGCAGTTTATCTAGCGGGGCCACCTACGAGCAGTACTTC.